What follows describes a single T cell receptor (beta chain). Its antigen has not been determined. Base-call qualities are not available, and no considerably larger clone is one nucleotide away. The record originates from a study of T cells in Graves' hyperthyroidism and ophthalmopathy (dated by TCRdb to about 2019). Broadly, across the study: To identify TCR V-J signatures that set the groups apart, the researchers used a discovery cohort of 100 patients, made up of 43 with Graves' ophthalmopathy and some 55 with stable Graves' hyperthyroidism. Prospective prediction of ophthalmopathy was tested in an independent validation cohort consisting of some 20 hyperthyroidism patients and 15 or so patients who later progressed to ophthalmopathy. For training and testing, the roughly 93 patients in the discovery cohort were randomly divided in a 7:3 ratio. In addition, the study compared T-cell repertoires in thyroid tissue and in blood from about 6 Graves' hyperthyroidism patients. Following sampling, methimazole starting at 30 mg daily was given to hyperthyroidism patients, and high-dose intravenous methylprednisolone was given to ophthalmopathy patients. According to the paper, TCR Vbeta CDR3 sequencing was carried out on about 140 peripheral blood samples, which came from fewer than 50 ophthalmopathy, 75 to 80 hyperthyroidism and about 17 progressor patients.

A patient counted as having stable Graves' hyperthyroidism if no progression to ophthalmopathy occurred over 18 months of follow-up. Hyperthyroidism patients were aged 18 to 65 years and newly diagnosed, with disease duration of less than 2 months. Any patient with an uncontrolled infection, another autoimmune disease, pregnancy or lactation was excluded. Clinical symptoms, serum thyroxine and TRAb, thyroid ultrasound, and orbital computed tomography formed the basis for the diagnoses. Total RNA was extracted using Trizol reagent, and RNA quality was assessed on an Agilent 2100 Bioanalyzer. The TCR beta CDR3 regions were amplified from RNA transcripts. A first-round RT-PCR of the TCR CDR3 used the HTBI primer set with the Qiagen OneStep RT-PCR kit. Libraries were constructed in a second round of multiplex PCR, after which size selection and purification were carried out. The libraries were sequenced on an Illumina HiSeq2000 using paired-end 100 bp reads. For the original study's pipeline: SOAPnuke was used to process the raw data, throwing out any read that contained adapters or uncalled bases, had a mean Phred below 15, or lacked an exact constant-primer or identifier match. High-quality paired reads were merged with COPE v1.2.5, and unique nucleotide sequences were defined as clonotypes. MiTCR v1.1 was used to align the clonotypes against IMGT TRBV, TRBD and TRBJ reference segments. Analysis was restricted to V-J combinations with a frequency above 0.0001, which covered just over 98% of repertoires. A TCS score was defined as the ratio between F50 (clonal expansion) and ExV (chaos), using BLOSUM62-based TCRdist between CDR3 peptides within each V-J. Welch's t-statistics and random forest reduced around 510 V-J features to 13, which were used in a naive Bayes classifier (R e1071). Thyroid-blood repertoire similarity was quantified with the Morisita-Horn index. TCRdb redid the processing of the public reads, applying fastp at Q25 and MiXCR, and retained in-frame beta chains. For every CDR3 protein sequence, its rows merge into one entry that carries the most common genes and DNA. TCRdb, not the authors, supplied the V and J calls. This sample gives a few hundred thousand distinct CDR3 sequences in total; about half of them show up just once. The ten largest clonotypes hold around 8% of the sample.

Here is what the overall study found, with its caveats: A 13 V-J signature model separated ophthalmopathy from stable hyperthyroidism, with nearly 90% sensitivity and roughly 84% specificity in cross-validation and 80%/75% in testing. In validation, progression to ophthalmopathy was predicted by the model with 65% to 71% sensitivity and 72.22% specificity, a median of around 5.9 months before onset. Most expanded thyroid clonotypes (frequency above 0.001) were also detected in blood, a finding suggesting that blood repertoires may reflect thyroid immune responses. No statistical method was used to set the sample size in advance, and investigators knew the group allocation.

The CDR3, from cysteine to phenylalanine, totals 13 residues. Just CDR3 DNA is preserved here, 39 bases in frame from base 1. CDR1 is given as SNHLY and CDR2 as FYNNEI, both from the germline V gene. V and J lose 6 bases and 11 bases, and a span of 17 bases separates them. The sample comprised peripheral blood or thyroid tissue (not recorded which). Here the chain combines TRBV2 and TRBJ1-5, with the D gene uncertain. This clonotype was sampled from a woman aged 18-35 years with Graves' hyperthyroidism. CDR3 region: CASRRTSGETQHF. Read as DNA, the sequence is TGTGCCAGCAGACGGACTAGCGGTGAGACCCAGCATTTT.